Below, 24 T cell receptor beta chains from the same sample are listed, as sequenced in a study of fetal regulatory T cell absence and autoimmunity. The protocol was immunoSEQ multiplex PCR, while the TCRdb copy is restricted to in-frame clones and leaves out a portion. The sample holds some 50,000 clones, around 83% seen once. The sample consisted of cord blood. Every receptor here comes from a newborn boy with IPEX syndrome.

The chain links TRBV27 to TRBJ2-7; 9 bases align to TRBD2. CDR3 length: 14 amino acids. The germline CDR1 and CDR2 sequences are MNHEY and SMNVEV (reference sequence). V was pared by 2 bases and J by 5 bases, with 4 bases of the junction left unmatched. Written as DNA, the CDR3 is TGTGCCAGCAGTTTAGCGGGGGGGCCCAACGAGCAGTACTTC. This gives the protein CASSLAGGPNEQYF.

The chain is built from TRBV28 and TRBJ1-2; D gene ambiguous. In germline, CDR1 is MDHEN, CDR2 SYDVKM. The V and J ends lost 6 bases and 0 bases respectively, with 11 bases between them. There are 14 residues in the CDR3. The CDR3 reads CASSYGRSNYGYTF. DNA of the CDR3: TGTGCCAGCAGCTACGGACGGTCTAACTATGGCTACACCTTC.

Here the CDR3 DNA reads TGTGCCAGCAGCCTGGGGACAGGTTTTAATTCACCCCTCCACTTT. Its translation: CASSLGTGFNSPLHF. The V gene is TRBV7-6, the J gene TRBJ1-6; 8 bases are shared with TRBD1. This CDR3 is built from 15 residues. Per germline, CDR1 SGHVS and CDR2 FNYEAQ. V lost 5 bases and J lost 6; bases outside the gene matches: 6.

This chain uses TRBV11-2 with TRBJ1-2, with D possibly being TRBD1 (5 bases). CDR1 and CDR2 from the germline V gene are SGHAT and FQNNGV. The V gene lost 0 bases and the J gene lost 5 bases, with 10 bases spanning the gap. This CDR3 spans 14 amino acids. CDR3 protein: CASSLDWGQYGYTF. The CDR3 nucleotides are TGTGCCAGCAGCTTAGACTGGGGCCAATATGGCTACACCTTC.

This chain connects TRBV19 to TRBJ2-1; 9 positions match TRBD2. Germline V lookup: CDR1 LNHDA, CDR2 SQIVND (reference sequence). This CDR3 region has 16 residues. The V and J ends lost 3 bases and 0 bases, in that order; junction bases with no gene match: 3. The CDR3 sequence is CASSMGGGGSYNEQFF. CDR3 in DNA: TGTGCCAGTAGTATGGGCGGGGGGGGCTCCTACAATGAGCAGTTCTTC.

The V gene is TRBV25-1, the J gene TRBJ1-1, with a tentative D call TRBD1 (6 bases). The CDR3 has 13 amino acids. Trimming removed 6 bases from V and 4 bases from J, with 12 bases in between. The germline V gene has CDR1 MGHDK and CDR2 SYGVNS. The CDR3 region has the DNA TGTGCCAGCAGAGGGGGAGAGAGCACTGAAGCTTTCTTT. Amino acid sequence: CASRGGESTEAFF.

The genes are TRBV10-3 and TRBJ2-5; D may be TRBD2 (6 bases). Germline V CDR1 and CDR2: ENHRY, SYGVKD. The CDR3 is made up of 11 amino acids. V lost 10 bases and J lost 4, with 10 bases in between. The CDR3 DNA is TGTGCCACGGGGGTGGGAGAGACCCAGTACTTC. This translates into CATGVGETQYF.

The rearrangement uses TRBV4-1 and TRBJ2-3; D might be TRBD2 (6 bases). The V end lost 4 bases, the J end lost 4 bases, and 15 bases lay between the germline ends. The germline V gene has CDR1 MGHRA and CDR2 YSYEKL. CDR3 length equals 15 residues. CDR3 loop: CASSPLAGGADTQYF. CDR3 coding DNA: TGCGCCAGCAGCCCGTTAGCCGGAGGGGCAGATACGCAGTATTTT.

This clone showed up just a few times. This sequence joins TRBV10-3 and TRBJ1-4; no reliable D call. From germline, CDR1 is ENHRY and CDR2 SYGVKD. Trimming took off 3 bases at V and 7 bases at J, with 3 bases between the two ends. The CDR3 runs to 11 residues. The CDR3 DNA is TGTGCCATCAGTGATGGTGAAAAACTGTTTTTT. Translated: CAISDGEKLFF.

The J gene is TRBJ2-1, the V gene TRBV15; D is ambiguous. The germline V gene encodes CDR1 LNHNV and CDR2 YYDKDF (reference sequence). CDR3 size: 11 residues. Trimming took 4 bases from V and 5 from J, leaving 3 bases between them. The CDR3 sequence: CATSTHNEQFF. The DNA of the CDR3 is TGTGCCACCAGCACCCACAATGAGCAGTTCTTC. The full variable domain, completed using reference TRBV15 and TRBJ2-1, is DAMVIQNPRYQVTQFGKPVTLSCSQTLNHNVMYWYQQKSSQAPKLLFHYYDKDFNNEADTPDNFQSRRPNTSFCFLDIRSPGLGDTAMYLCATSTHNEQFFGPGTRLTVL.

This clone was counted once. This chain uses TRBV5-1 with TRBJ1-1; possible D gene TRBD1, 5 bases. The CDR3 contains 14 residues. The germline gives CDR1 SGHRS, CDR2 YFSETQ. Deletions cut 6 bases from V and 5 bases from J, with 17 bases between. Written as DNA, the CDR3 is TGCGCCAGCACCCTGGTGGCGGGGGGGACTGAAGCTTTCTTT. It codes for CASTLVAGGTEAFF.

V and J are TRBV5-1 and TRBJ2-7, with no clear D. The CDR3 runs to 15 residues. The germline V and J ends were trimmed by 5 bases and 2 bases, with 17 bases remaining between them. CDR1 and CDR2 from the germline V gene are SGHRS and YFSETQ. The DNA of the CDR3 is TGCGCCAGCAGTTGGTTTCCGGAGAACGCCTACGAGCAGTACTTC. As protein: CASSWFPENAYEQYF. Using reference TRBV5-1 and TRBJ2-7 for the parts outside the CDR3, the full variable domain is KAGVTQTPRYLIKTRGQQVTLSCSPISGHRSVSWYQQTPGQGLQFLFEYFSETQRNKGNFPGRFSGRQFSNSRSEMNVSTLELGDSALYLCASSWFPENAYEQYFGPGTRLTVT.

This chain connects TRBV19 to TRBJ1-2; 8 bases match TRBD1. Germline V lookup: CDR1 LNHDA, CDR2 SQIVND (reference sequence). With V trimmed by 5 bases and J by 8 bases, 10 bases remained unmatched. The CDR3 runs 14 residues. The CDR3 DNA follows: TGTGCCAGTAGTTCCCGGGACAGGCCCTGGGGCTACACCTTC. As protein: CASSSRDRPWGYTF.

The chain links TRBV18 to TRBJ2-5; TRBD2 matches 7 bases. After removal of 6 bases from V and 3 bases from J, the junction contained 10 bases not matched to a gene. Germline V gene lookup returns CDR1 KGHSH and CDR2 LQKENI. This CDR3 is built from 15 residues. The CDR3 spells CASSPRSGDKETQYF. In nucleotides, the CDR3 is TGTGCCAGCTCCCCCAGGAGCGGGGATAAAGAGACCCAGTACTTC.

In nucleotides, the CDR3 is TGTGCCAGCAGCCCCCCTCCGGACAGGGAAGAAAAACTGTTTTTT. Protein product: CASSPPPDREEKLFF. V and J are TRBV7-9 and TRBJ1-4; TRBD1 agrees at 8 bases. From germline, CDR1 is SEHNR and CDR2 FQNEAQ (reference sequence). The V and J ends lost 5 bases and 8 bases, in that order; junction bases with no gene match: 10. The CDR3 consists of 15 residues.

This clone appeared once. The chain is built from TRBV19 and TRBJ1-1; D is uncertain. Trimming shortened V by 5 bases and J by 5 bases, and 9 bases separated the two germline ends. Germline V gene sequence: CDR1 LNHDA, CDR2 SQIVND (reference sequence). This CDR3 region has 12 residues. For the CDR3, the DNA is TGTGCCAGTAGTCATAGGGATACTGAAGCTTTCTTT. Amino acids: CASSHRDTEAFF.

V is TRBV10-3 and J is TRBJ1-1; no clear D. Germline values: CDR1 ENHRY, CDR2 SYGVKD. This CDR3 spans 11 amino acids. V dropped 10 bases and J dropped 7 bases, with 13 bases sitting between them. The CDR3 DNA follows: TGTGCCACCACATCCGGCTATGAAGCTTTCTTT. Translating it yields CATTSGYEAFF.

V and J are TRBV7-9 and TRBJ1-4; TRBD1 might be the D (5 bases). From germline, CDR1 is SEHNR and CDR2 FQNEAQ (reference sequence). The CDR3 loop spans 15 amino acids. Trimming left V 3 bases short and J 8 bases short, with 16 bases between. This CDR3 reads CASSLPGSLSEKLFF. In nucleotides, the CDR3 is TGTGCCAGCAGCTTGCCAGGGTCGCTATCGGAAAAACTGTTTTTT.

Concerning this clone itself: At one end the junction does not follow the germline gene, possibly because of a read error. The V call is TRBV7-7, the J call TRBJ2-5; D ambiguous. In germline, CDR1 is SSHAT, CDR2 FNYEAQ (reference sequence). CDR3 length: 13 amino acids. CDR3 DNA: TGTGCTAGCAGCGCCGGTGCCCAAGAGACCCAGTACTTC. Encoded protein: CASSAGAQETQYF.

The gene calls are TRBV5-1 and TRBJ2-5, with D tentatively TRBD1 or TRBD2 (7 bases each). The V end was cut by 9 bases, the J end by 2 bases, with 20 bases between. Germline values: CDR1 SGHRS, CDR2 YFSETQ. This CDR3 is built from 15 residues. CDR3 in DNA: TGCGCCACGCAGGGGGGGCCGGGACTTCAAGAGACCCAGTACTTC. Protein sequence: CATQGGPGLQETQYF.

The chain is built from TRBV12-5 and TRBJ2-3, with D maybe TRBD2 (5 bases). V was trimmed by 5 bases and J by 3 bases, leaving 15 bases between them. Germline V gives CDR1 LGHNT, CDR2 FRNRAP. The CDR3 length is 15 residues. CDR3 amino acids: CASGLEASLTDTQYF. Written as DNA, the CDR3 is TGTGCTAGTGGTCTGGAGGCTAGCCTTACAGATACGCAGTATTTT. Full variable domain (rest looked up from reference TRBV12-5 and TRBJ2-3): DARVTQTPRHKVTEMGQEVTMRCQPILGHNTVFWYRQTMMQGLELLAYFRNRAPLDDSGMPKDRFSAEMPDATLATLKIQPSEPRDSAVYFCASGLEASLTDTQYFGPGTRLTVL.

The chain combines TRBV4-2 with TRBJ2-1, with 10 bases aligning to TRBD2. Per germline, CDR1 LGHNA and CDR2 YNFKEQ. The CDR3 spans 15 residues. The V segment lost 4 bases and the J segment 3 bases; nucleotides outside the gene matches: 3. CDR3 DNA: TGTGCCAGCAGCCTGAGCGGGAGGGACTACAATGAGCAGTTCTTC. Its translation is CASSLSGRDYNEQFF.

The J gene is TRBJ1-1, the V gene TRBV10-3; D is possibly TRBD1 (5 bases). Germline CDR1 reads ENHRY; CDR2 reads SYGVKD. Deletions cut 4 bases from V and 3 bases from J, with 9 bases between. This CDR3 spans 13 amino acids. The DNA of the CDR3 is TGTGCCATCAGTGGGGGGGGAGACACTGAAGCTTTCTTT. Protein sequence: CAISGGGDTEAFF.

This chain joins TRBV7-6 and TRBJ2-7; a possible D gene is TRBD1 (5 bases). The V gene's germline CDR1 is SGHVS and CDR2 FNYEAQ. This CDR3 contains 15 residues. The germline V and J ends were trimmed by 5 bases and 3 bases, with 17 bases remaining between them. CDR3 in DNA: TGTGCCAGCAGCCTAGACAGATCTGATTTCTACGAGCAGTACTTC. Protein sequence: CASSLDRSDFYEQYF.